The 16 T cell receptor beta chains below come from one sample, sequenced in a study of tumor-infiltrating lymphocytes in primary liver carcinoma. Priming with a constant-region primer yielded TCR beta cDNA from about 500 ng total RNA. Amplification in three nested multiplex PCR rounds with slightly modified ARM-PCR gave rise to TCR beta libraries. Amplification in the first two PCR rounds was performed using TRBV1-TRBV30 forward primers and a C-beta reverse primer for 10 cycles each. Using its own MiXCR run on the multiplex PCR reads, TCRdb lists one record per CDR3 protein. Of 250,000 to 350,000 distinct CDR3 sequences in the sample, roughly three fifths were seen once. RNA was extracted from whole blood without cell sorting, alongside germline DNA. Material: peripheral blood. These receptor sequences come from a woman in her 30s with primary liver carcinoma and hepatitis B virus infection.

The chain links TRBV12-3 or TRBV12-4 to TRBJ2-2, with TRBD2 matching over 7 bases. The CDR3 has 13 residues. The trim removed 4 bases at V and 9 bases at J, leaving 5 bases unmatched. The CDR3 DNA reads TGTGCCAGCAGTTCTGAGGGAGGGCGGGAGCTGTTTTTT. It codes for CASSSEGGRELFF.

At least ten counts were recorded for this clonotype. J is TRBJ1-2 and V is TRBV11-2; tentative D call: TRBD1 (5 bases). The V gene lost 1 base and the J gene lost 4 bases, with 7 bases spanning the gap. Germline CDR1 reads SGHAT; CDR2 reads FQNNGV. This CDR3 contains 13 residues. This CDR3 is CASSLGTIYGYTF. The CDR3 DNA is TGTGCCAGCAGCTTAGGGACAATCTATGGCTACACCTTC.

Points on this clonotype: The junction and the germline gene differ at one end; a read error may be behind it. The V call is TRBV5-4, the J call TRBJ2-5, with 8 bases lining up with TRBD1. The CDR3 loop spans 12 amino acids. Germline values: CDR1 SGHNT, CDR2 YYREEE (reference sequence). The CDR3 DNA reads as TGTGCCAGCAGCGACAGGGGAGAGGCCCAGTACTTC. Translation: CASSDRGEAQYF.

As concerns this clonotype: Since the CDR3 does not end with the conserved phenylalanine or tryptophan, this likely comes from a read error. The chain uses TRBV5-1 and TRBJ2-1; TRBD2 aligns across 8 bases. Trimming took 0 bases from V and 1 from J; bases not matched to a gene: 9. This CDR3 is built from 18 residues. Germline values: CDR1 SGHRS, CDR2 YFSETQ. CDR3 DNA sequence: TGCGCCAGCAGCTTGGGGTCCAGCGGGAGAACATCCTACAATGAGCAGTTCCTC. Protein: CASSLGSSGRTSYNEQFL.

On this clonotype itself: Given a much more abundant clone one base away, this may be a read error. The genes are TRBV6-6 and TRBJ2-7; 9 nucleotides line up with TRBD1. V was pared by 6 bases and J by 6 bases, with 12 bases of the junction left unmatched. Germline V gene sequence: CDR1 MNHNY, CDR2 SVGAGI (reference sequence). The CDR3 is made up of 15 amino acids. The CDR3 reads CASRAPGQGGSEQYF. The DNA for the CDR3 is TGTGCCAGCAGAGCACCGGGACAGGGTGGTAGCGAGCAGTACTTC.

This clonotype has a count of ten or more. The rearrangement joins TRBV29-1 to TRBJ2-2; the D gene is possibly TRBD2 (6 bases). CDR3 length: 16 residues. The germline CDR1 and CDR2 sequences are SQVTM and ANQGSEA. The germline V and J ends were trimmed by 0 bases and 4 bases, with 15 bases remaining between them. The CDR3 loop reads CSVEEGYSGTTGELFF. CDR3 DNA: TGCAGCGTTGAAGAGGGGTATAGCGGAACCACCGGGGAGCTGTTTTTT.

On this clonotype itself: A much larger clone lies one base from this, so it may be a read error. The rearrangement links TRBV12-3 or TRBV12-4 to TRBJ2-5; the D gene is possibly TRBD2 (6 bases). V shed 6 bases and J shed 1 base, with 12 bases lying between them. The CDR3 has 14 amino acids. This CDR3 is CASSVTGGQETQYF. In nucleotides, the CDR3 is TGTGCCAGCAGCGTTACCGGGGGCCAAGAGACCCAGTACTTC.

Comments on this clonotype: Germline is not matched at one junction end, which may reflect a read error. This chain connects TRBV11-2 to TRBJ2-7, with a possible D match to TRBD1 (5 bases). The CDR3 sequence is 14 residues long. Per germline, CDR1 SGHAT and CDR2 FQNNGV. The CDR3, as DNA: TGTGCCAGCAGCCCAGTACAGGTCGCCTACGAGCCGTACTTC. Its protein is CASSPVQVAYEPYF.

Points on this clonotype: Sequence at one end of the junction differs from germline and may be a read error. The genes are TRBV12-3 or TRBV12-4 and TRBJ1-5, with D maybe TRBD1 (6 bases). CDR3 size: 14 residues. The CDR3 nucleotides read TGTGCCGGCAGGCCAACAGGGTTCACTCAGCCCCAGCATTTT. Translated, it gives CAGRPTGFTQPQHF.

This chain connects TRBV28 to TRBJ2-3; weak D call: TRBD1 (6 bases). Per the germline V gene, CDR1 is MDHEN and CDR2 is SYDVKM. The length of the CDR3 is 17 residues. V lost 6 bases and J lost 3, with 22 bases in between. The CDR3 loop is CASRKPRRDITTDTQYF. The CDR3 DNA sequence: TGTGCCAGCAGGAAACCTCGACGGGACATCACGACAGATACGCAGTATTTT.

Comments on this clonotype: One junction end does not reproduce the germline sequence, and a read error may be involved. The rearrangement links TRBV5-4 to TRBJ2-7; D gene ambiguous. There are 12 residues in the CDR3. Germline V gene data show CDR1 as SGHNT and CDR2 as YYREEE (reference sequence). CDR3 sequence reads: CASSLERYERYF. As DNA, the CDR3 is TGTGCCAGCAGCTTGGAACGGTACGAGCGGTACTTC.

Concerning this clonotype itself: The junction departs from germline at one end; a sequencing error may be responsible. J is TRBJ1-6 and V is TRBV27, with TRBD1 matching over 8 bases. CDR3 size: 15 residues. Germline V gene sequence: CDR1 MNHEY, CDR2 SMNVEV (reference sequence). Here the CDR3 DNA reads TGTGCCAACAGTCACGAACAGGGGGGAAGTTCACCCCTCCACTTT. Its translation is CANSHEQGGSSPLHF.

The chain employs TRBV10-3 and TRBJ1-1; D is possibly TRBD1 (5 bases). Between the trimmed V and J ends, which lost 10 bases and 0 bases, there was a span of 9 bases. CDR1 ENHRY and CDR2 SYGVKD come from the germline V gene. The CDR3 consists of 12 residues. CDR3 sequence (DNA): TGTGCCACAAAACAGGTGAACACTGAAGCTTTCTTT. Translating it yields CATKQVNTEAFF.

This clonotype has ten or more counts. The CDR3, as DNA: TGTGCCACGGGCCCTGGGGGCTCCTACAATGAGCAGTTCTTC. Amino acid sequence: CATGPGGSYNEQFF. The V call is TRBV10-3, the J call TRBJ2-1; the D gene could be TRBD1 or TRBD2 (5 bases each). Germline-derived CDR1 and CDR2 are ENHRY and SYGVKD. V was clipped by 10 bases and J by 0 bases, with 13 bases between them. The CDR3 consists of 14 residues.

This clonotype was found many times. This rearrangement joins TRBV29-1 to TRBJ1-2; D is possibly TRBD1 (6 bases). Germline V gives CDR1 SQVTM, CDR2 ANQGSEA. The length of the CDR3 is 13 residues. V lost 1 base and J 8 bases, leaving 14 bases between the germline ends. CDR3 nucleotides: TGCAGCGTTGAAGTATTTAGGGGGGCAGGCTACACCTTC. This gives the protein CSVEVFRGAGYTF.

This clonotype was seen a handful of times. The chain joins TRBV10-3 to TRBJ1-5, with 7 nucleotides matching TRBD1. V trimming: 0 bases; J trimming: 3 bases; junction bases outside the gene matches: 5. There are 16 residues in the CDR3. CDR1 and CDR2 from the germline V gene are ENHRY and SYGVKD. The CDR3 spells CAISESKGQLNQPQHF. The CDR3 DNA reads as TGTGCCATCAGTGAGTCGAAGGGACAGCTCAATCAGCCCCAGCATTTT.